This TCR beta chain was profiled in a study of read filtering for tumor transcriptome and immune sequencing. Study in general: The cohort had over 16 men and some 13 women aged roughly 40 to 80, mean around 63 years. General study findings and limits: Approximately 87% of IR-seq clonotypes had a single read, yet these held approximately 3.7% of reads. RNA-seq captured clonotypes less deeply and reliably than IR-seq. The sorted CD138-negative fraction was a mixed bone marrow immune population, not purified T cells.

This clonotype was recorded many times. Its antigen is still unknown. There are 17 residues in the CDR3. Molecular barcoded adaptors covering alpha/delta and beta/gamma chains were used on about 0.4 ug RNA. TCRdb ran MiXCR on the reads and lists one entry per CDR3 protein. The top ten hold about 44% of the sample, which has roughly 69,000 distinct CDR3 sequences, roughly 13% seen once. The specimen was a population of CD138-negative cells sorted from bone marrow. This TCR was recovered from a donor at least 40 years old with multiple myeloma. This chain uses TRBV21-1 with TRBJ2-7; the table's D call TRBD2 went unverified against the DNA. TRBV21-1 is termed a pseudogene. CDR3 region: CASSTGLTSGSSYEQYF. The CDR3 DNA sequence: TGTGCCAGCAGCACAGGACTAACCTCGGGGAGCTCCTACGAGCAGTACTTC.